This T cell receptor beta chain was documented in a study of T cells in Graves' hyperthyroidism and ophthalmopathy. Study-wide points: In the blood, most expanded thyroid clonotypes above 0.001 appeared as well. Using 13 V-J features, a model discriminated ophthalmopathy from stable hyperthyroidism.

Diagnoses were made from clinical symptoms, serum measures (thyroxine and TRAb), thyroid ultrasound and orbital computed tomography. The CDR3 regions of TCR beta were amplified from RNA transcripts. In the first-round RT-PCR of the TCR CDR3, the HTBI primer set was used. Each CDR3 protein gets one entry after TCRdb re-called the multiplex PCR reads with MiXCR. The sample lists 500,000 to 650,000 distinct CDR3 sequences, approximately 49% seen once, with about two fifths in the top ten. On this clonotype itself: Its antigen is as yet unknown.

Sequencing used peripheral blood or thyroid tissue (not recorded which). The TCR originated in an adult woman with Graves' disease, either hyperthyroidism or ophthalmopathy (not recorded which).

The CDR3 region is CASSLAVGGVSYEQYF. The CDR3 coding sequence is TGTGCCAGCAGCTTAGCGGTGGGGGGAGTTTCCTACGAGCAGTACTTC. J is TRBJ2-7 and V is TRBV7-9; D might be TRBD2 (6 bases). The CDR3 is 16 amino acids. Trimming took off 0 bases at V and 1 base at J, with 13 bases between the two ends. Germline CDR1 reads SEHNR; CDR2 reads FQNEAQ (reference sequence).